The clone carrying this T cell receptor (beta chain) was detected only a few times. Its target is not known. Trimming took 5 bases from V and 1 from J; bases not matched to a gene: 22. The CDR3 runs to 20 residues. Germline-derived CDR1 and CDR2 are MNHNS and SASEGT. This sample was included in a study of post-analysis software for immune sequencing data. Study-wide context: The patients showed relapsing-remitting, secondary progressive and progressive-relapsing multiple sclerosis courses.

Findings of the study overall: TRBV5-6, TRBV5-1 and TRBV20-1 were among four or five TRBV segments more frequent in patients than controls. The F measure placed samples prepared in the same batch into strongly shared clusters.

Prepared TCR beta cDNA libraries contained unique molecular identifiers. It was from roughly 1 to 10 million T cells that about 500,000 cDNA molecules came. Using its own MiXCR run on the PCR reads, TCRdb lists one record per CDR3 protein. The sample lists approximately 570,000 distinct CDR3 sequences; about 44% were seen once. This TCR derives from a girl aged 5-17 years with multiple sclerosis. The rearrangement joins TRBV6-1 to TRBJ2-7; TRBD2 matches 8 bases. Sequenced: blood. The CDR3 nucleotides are TGTGCCAGCAGTCCCCTAACAAGACTAGCGAGCAAAACACGATCCTACGAGCAGTACTTC. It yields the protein CASSPLTRLASKTRSYEQYF.